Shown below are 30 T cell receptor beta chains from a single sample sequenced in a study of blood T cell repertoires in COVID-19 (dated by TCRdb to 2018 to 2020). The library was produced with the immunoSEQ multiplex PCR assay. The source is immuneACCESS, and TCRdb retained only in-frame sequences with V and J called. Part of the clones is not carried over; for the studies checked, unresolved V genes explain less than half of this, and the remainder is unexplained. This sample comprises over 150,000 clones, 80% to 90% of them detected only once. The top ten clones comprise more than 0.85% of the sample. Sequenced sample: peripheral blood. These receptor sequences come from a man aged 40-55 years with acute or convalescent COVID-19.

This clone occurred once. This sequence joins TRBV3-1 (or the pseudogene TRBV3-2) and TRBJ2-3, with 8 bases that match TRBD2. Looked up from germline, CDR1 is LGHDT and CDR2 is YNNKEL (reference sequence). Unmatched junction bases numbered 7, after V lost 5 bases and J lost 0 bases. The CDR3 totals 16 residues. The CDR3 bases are TGTGCCAGCAGCTTCAGGACTAGCAAAAGCACAGATACGCAGTATTTT. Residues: CASSFRTSKSTDTQYF.

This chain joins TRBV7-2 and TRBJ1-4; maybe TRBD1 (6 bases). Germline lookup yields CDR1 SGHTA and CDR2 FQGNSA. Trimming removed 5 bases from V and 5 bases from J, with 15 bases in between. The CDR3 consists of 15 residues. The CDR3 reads CASSETGRGNEKLFF. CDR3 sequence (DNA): TGTGCCAGCAGCGAAACGGGGAGGGGGAATGAAAAACTGTTTTTT.

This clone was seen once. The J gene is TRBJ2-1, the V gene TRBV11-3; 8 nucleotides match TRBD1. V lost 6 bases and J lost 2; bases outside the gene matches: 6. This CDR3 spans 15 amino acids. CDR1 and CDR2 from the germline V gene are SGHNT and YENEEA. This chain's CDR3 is CASSRDRSPYNEQFF. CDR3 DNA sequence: TGTGCCAGCAGTCGGGACAGGAGTCCCTACAATGAGCAGTTCTTC.

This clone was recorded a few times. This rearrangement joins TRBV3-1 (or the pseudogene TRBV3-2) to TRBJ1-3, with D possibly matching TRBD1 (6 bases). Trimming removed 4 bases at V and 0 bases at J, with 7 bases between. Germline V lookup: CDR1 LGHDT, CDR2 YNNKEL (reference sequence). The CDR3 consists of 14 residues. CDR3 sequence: CASSPDSSGNTIYF. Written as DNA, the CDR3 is TGTGCCAGCAGCCCGGACAGCTCTGGAAACACCATATATTTT.

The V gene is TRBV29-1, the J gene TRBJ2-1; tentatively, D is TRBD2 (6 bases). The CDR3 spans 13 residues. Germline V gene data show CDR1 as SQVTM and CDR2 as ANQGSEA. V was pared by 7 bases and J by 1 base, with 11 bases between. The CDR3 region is CSGWGESYNEQFF. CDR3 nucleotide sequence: TGCAGCGGGTGGGGGGAATCCTACAATGAGCAGTTCTTC.

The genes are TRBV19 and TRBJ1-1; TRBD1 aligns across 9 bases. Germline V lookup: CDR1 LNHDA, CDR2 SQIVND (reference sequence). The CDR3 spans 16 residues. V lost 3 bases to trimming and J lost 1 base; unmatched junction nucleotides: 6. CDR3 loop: CASSMTPGQGNTEAFF. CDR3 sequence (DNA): TGTGCCAGTAGTATGACGCCGGGACAGGGGAACACTGAAGCTTTCTTT.

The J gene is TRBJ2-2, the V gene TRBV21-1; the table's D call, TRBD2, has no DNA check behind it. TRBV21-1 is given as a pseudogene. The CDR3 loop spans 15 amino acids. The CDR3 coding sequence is TGTGCCAGCAGGGGCTTCGGCGGGGCCGGCAGGGAGCTGTTTTTT. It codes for CASRGFGGAGRELFF.

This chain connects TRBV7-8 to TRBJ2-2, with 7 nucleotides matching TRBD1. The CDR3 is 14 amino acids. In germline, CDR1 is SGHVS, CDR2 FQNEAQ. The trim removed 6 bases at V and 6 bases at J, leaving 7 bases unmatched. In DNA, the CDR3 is TGTGCCAGCAGTCTACAGGGGTGGGCCGGGGAGCTGTTTTTT. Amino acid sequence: CASSLQGWAGELFF.

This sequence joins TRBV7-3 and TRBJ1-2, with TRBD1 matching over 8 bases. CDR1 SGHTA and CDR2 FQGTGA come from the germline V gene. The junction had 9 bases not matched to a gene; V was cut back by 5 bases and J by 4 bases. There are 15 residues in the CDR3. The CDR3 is CASSPAQGATYGYTF. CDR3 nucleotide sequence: TGTGCCAGCAGCCCCGCCCAGGGGGCTACCTATGGCTACACCTTC.

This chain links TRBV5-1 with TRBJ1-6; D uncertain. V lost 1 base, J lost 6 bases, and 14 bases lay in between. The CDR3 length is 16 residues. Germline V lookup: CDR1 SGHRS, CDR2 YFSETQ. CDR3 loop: CASSLLPETSNSPLHF. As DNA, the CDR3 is TGCGCCAGCAGCTTGCTTCCAGAAACATCTAATTCACCCCTCCACTTT. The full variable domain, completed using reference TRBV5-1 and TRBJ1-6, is KAGVTQTPRYLIKTRGQQVTLSCSPISGHRSVSWYQQTPGQGLQFLFEYFSETQRNKGNFPGRFSGRQFSNSRSEMNVSTLELGDSALYLCASSLLPETSNSPLHFGNGTRLTVT.

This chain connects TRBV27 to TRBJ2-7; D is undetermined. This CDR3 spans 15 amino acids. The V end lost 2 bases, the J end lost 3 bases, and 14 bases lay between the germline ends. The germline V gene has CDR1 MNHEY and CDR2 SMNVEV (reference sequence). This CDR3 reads CASSLGPGYLYEQYF. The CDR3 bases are TGTGCCAGCAGTTTAGGGCCAGGATACCTCTACGAGCAGTACTTC.

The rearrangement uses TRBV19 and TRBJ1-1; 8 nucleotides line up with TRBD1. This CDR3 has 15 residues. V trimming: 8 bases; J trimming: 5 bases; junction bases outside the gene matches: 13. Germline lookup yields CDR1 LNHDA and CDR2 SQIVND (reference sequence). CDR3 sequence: CASSNPGGSGTEAFF. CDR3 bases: TGTGCCAGTTCAAACCCAGGGGGCTCGGGTACTGAAGCTTTCTTT. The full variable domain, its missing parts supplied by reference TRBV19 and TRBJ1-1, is DGGITQSPKYLFRKEGQNVTLSCEQNLNHDAMYWYRQDPGQGLRLIYYSQIVNDFQKGDIAEGYSVSREKKESFPLTVTSAQKNPTAFYLCASSNPGGSGTEAFFGQGTRLTVV.

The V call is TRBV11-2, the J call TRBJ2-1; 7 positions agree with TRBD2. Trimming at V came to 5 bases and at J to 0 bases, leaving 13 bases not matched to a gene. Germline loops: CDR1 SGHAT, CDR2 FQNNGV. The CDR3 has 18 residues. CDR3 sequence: CASSAQRGQLLSYNEQFF. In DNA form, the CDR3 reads TGTGCCAGCAGCGCTCAGCGGGGCCAACTCCTCTCCTACAATGAGCAGTTCTTC.

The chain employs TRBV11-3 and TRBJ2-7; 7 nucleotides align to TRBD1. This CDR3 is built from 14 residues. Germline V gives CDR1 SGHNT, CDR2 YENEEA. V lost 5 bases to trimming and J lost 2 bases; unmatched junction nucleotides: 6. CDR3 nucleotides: TGTGCCAGCAGCCACGGAAGGGGGCCCTACGAGCAGTACTTC. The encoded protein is CASSHGRGPYEQYF.

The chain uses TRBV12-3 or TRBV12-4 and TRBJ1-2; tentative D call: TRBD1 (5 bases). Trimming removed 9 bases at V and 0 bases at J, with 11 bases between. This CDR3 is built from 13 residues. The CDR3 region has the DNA TGTGCCAGTCACAGGAATACTAACTATGGCTACACCTTC. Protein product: CASHRNTNYGYTF.

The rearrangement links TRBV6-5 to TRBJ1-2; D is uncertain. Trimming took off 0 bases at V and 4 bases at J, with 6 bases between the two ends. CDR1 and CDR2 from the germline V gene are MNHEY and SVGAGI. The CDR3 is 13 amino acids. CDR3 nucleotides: TGTGCCAGCAGTTACTCGAGCCTCTATGGCTACACCTTC. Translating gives CASSYSSLYGYTF.

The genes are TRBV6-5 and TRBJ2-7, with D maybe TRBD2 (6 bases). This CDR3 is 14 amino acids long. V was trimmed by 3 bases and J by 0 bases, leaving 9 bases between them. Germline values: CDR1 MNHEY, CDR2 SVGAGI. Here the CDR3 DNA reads TGTGCCAGCAGTTATTGGGGGGTCTCCTACGAGCAGTACTTC. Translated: CASSYWGVSYEQYF.

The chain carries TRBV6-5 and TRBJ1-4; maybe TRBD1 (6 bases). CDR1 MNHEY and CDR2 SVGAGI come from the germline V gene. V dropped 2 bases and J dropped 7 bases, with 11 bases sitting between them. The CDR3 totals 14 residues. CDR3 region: CASSYGGAREKLFF. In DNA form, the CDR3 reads TGTGCCAGCAGTTACGGGGGGGCGCGTGAAAAACTGTTTTTT.

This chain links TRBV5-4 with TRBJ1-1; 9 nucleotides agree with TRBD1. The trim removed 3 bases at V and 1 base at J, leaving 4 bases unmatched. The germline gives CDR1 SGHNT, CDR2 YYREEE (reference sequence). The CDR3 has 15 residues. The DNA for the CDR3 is TGTGCCAGCAGCTCGTCGGGACAGGGGAACACTGAAGCTTTCTTT. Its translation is CASSSSGQGNTEAFF.

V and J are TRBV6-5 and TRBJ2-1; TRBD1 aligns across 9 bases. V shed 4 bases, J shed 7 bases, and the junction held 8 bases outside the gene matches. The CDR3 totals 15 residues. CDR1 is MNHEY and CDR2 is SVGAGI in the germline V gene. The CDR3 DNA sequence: TGTGCCAGCAGTTCTGGGACAGGGTGGCGGAATGAGCAGTTCTTC. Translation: CASSSGTGWRNEQFF.

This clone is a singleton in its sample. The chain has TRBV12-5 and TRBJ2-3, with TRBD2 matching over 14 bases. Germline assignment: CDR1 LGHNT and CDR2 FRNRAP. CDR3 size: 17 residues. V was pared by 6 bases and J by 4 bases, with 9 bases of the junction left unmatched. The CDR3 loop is CASGLGLAGGRADTQYF. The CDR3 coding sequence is TGTGCTAGTGGCCTAGGACTAGCGGGGGGTAGGGCAGATACGCAGTATTTT. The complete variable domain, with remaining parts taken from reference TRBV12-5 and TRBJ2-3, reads DARVTQTPRHKVTEMGQEVTMRCQPILGHNTVFWYRQTMMQGLELLAYFRNRAPLDDSGMPKDRFSAEMPDATLATLKIQPSEPRDSAVYFCASGLGLAGGRADTQYFGPGTRLTVL.

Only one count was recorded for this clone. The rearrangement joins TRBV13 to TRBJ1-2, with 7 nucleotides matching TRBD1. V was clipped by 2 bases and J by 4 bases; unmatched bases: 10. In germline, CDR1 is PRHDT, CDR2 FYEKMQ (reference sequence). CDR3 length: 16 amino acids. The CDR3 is CASSLSGQVTFYGYTF. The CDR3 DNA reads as TGTGCCAGCAGCTTATCCGGACAGGTAACCTTCTATGGCTACACCTTC.

The CDR3 DNA reads as TGCGCCAGCAGCTTGGTTCGGAGACTAGCGGGTTCGTCCTCCTACGAGCAGTACTTC. It specifies CASSLVRRLAGSSSYEQYF. The chain joins TRBV5-1 to TRBJ2-7; TRBD2 aligns across 10 bases. Germline CDR1 reads SGHRS; CDR2 reads YFSETQ. The J segment lost 0 bases and the V segment lost 0 bases, leaving 12 bases of the junction unmatched. The CDR3 has 19 residues.

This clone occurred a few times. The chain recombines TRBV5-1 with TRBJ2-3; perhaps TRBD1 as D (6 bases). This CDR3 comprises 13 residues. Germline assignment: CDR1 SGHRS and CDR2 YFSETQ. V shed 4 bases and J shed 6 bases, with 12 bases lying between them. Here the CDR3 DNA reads TGCGCCAGCAGCCAACAGGGTGGGGATACGCAGTATTTT. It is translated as CASSQQGGDTQYF.

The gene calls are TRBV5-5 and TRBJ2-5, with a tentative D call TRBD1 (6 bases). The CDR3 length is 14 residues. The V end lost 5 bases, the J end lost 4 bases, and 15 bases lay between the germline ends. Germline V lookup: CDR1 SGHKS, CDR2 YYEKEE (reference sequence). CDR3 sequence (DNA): TGTGCCAGCAGTCGGGACACCAACACAGAGACCCAGTACTTC. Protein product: CASSRDTNTETQYF.

The CDR3: CASSYGRSGELFF. Written as DNA, the CDR3 is TGTGCCAGCAGTTACGGGAGGTCCGGGGAGCTGTTTTTT. This rearrangement joins TRBV6-5 to TRBJ2-2, with TRBD2 as a possible D gene (6 bases). Per the germline V gene, CDR1 is MNHEY and CDR2 is SVGAGI. The V and J ends lost 2 bases and 6 bases respectively, with 7 bases between them. This CDR3 has 13 residues.

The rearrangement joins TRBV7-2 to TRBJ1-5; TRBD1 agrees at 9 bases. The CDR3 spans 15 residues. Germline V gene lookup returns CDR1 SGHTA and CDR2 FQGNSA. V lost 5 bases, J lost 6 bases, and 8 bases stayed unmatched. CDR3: CASSLRQGVAQPQHF. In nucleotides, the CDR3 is TGTGCCAGCAGCCTTAGACAGGGGGTAGCTCAGCCCCAGCATTTT.

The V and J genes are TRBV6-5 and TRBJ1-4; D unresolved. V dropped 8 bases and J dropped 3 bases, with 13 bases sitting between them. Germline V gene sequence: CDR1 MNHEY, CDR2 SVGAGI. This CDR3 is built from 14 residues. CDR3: CASGRSGANEKLFF. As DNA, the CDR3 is TGTGCCAGCGGCCGAAGCGGGGCTAATGAAAAACTGTTTTTT.

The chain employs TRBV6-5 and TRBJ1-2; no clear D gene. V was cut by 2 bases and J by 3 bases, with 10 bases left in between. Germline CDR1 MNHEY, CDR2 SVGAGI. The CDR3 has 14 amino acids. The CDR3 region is CASSYVSDYYGYTF. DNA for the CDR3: TGTGCCAGCAGTTACGTCAGTGACTACTATGGCTACACCTTC.

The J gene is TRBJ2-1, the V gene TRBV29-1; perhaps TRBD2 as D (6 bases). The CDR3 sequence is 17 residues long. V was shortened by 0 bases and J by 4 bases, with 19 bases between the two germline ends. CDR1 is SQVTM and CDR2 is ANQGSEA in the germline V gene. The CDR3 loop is CSVEDRFSGLLYNEQFF. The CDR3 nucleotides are TGCAGCGTTGAAGACCGCTTTTCGGGACTTTTATACAATGAGCAGTTCTTC.